This TCR beta chain was retrieved from a study of blood T cell repertoires in COVID-19. In the study overall: Italy, Spain and the United States were the sources of the convalescent and acute COVID-19 samples. Sample material is recorded as cDNA or gDNA derived from T cells, B-cell-depleted T cells, or PBMCs.

Germline CDR1 reads KGHSH; CDR2 reads LQKENI. The CDR3 is 16 amino acids. With 1 base removed from V and 8 bases from J, the gap between germline ends came to 15 bases. Produced via immunoSEQ multiplex PCR; TCRdb's table is partial and in-frame only. The sample includes tens of thousands of clones, about 79% of them seen just once. The sequenced sample was peripheral blood. The genes are TRBV18 and TRBJ1-6; D is possibly TRBD1 (5 bases). The sequence derives from a human donor with acute or convalescent COVID-19. The donor label of this sample is uncertain. This chain's CDR3 is CASSPRGGGGDSPLHF. For the CDR3, the DNA is TGTGCCAGCTCACCACGGGGTGGGGGAGGAGATTCACCCCTCCACTTT.